This T cell receptor (beta chain) was recorded in a study of blood T cells in healthy people across ages (dated by TCRdb to the mid-2010s). A note on the overall study: In model experiments, template switching captured roughly one uniquely barcoded TCR beta cDNA molecule for every two T cells. To track age-related changes in TCR beta repertoire diversity, the study relied on deep sequencing normalized with unique cDNA molecular identifiers. The donors were divided into four age groups: young (average around 17 years), middle-aged (approximately 42), aged (about 60) and long-lived (82). To avoid experimental bias, donors of different ages were distributed randomly across sequencing lanes. For two donors (one aged 18 to 30 and one aged 80 or older), the study analyzed two additional independent replicas of 1 million unique cDNA reads from the same blood draw. What the study reported, not specific to this receptor: Because profiling used bulk unsorted PBMCs, naive and antigen-experienced compartments could not be compared conclusively. Compared with the aged group, the long-lived group had more naive CD4+ T cells, fewer expanded clones and increased TCR diversity, suggesting age selection. As age increased, observed TCR beta diversity per million T cells dropped in a roughly linear way, and a significant reduction was already evident by age 40. The percentage of naive T cells measured by flow cytometry correlated strongly with observed TCR beta diversity. Estimates of total diversity from one million sequenced T cells were regarded as lower bounds and underestimates. Donor CMV infection status was unknown, potentially confounding age-related changes in expanded clonotypes.

This clonotype was detected a few times. Its antigen has not been determined. It has no much larger one-base neighbor in the sample; base qualities were not kept. The approximately 39 donors, aged 6 to 90 years, were systemically healthy Caucasian individuals from Russia. Each donor gave 8.5 to 10 milliliters of peripheral blood, collected into EDTA-treated Vacutainer tubes. Ficoll-Paque density-gradient centrifugation was used to isolate PBMCs, with at least 7 million per sample. Trizol reagent was used to extract total RNA from PBMCs, with at least 6 micrograms per sample. For every donor, an aliquot of PBMCs went through flow cytometry to measure the percentages of naive CD45RAhigh/CD27high T cells. Library generation was performed with 5' RACE. For sequencing, an Illumina HiSeq 2500 was employed. The second PCR ran for roughly 7 to 11 cycles and used a J-beta primer mix along with a sample-barcoded 5' primer. A template-switch 5' adaptor carrying 12 random nucleotides introduced a unique molecular identifier onto each TCR beta cDNA molecule. At least 2.5 million CDR3-containing paired-end reads were obtained from each sample. First-strand cDNA synthesis was performed from all RNA using the Mint cDNA synthesis kit, with priming by a TRBC-specific oligonucleotide. After uracil-DNA glycosylase treatment, a first 18-cycle PCR used universal primers M1SS and BC2_uni_R on all cDNA. In the authors' own workflow: For normalization, 1 million high-quality reads, each with a distinct molecular identifier, were randomly selected from each sample. Reads sharing molecular identifiers were discarded rather than binned into consensus sequences. CDR3 identification, clonotype clustering and error correction used MiTCR with a Q25 quality threshold and the strictest error-elimination algorithm. A nonparametric unseen species model with Euler transformation was used to estimate a lower bound on total TCR beta diversity. TCRdb trimmed the raw reads at Q25, called clones with MiXCR and kept productive beta chains. All rows with the same CDR3 protein become a single entry with the most common DNA and genes. The V and J calls reflect TCRdb's pipeline rather than the authors' work. This sample has some 1,500,000 distinct CDR3 sequences in its table, and under 55% of those were observed once. Around 4% of the sample lies in the top ten.

V loses 1 base of germline sequence and J loses 5 bases, and the interval between the two ends is 8 bases. From the cysteine through the phenylalanine, the CDR3 covers 13 amino acids. The DNA shown is the 39-base CDR3, in frame from base 1. Via the germline V gene (reference sequence), CDR1 is LNHNV and CDR2 YYDKDF. In this chain, TRBV15 is recombined with TRBJ1-2; TRBD1 is a weak D gene call, 5 bases matching. Source material: blood. This TCR derives from a young woman in good health. The CDR3 region: CATSRGGGYGYTF. The sequence in DNA is TGTGCCACCAGCAGAGGGGGCGGTTATGGCTACACCTTC.